These 19 T cell receptor beta chains originate from one sample sequenced in a study of cytomegalovirus exposure and HLA in healthy donors. PCR amplification relied on 60 Vbeta primers (plus 13 Jbeta primers). Profiled with immunoSEQ multiplex PCR; TCRdb holds only in-frame clones, not every one. The sample holds around 180,000 clones, roughly 85% seen once. Sequences were obtained from PBMCs. The receptors stem from a boy aged 2 to 9 in good health and CMV-seronegative.

The rearrangement uses TRBV9 and TRBJ2-3, with 9 bases identical to TRBD1. This CDR3 is built from 14 residues. Germline V gives CDR1 SGDLS, CDR2 YYNGEE. V trimming: 3 bases; J trimming: 4 bases; junction bases outside the gene matches: 3. CDR3 coding DNA: TGTGCCAGCAGCGCCACAGGGGGCGCAGATACGCAGTATTTT. Translation: CASSATGGADTQYF.

V and J are TRBV18 and TRBJ2-5; 11 bases match TRBD1. The DNA matches TRBJ2-7 better at its end, which makes the J call doubtful. Germline V CDR1 and CDR2: KGHSH, LQKENI. The CDR3 is 14 residues long. As DNA, the CDR3 is TGTGCCAGCTCACCAGGGACAGGGGGCTACGAGCAGTACTTC. Protein product: CASSPGTGGYEQYF.

The genes are TRBV7-9 and TRBJ2-3, with D possibly matching TRBD2 (5 bases). This CDR3 region has 15 residues. CDR1 and CDR2 (germline): SEHNR, FQNEAQ (reference sequence). Trimming cost V 2 bases and J 0 bases, with 9 bases left between them. The CDR3 loop is CASSLLDSSTDTQYF. DNA of the CDR3: TGTGCCAGCAGCTTACTGGACTCTAGCACAGATACGCAGTATTTT. Full variable domain (missing parts from reference TRBV7-9 and TRBJ2-3): DTGVSQNPRHKITKRGQNVTFRCDPISEHNRLYWYRQTLGQGPEFLTYFQNEAQLEKSRLLSDRFSAERPKGSFSTLEIQRTEQGDSAMYLCASSLLDSSTDTQYFGPGTRLTVL.

The V gene is TRBV5-1, the J gene TRBJ1-1; 9 positions agree with TRBD1. This CDR3 region has 14 residues. V shed 0 bases, J shed 5 bases, and the junction held 2 bases outside the gene matches. Per germline, CDR1 SGHRS and CDR2 YFSETQ. The chain's CDR3 is CASSLEQGATEAFF. For the CDR3, the DNA is TGCGCCAGCAGCTTGGAACAGGGGGCAACTGAAGCTTTCTTT.

The genes are TRBV7-9 and TRBJ2-7, with a weak D call TRBD1 (5 bases). Germline-derived CDR1 and CDR2 are SEHNR and FQNEAQ (reference sequence). The CDR3 is made up of 15 amino acids. Trimming shortened V by 1 base and J by 6 bases, and 16 bases separated the two germline ends. CDR3 residues: CASSLEPPGRGEQYV. The CDR3 nucleotides are TGTGCCAGCAGCTTAGAGCCCCCCGGAAGGGGCGAGCAGTACGTC.

The genes are TRBV5-6 and TRBJ1-5; no firm D call. The CDR3 is 15 amino acids. CDR1 is SGHDT, CDR2 YYEEEE, per germline. The V gene lost 0 bases and the J gene lost 6 bases, with 13 bases spanning the gap. CDR3 DNA sequence: TGTGCCAGCAGCTTGGGTGGCCGTAAGTTTCAGCCCCAGCATTTT. Protein sequence: CASSLGGRKFQPQHF.

The V gene is TRBV5-6, the J gene TRBJ2-1, with TRBD1 as a possible D gene (5 bases). The V end lost 0 bases, the J end lost 6 bases, and 13 bases lay between the germline ends. The CDR3 length is 15 residues. Germline V gene sequence: CDR1 SGHDT, CDR2 YYEEEE. Written as DNA, the CDR3 is TGTGCCAGCAGCTTGGGCCACAGGCTCTTCAATGAGCAGTTCTTC. This codes for CASSLGHRLFNEQFF.

The genes are TRBV9 and TRBJ2-5; D is ambiguous. The V gene lost 0 bases and the J gene lost 3 bases, with 6 bases spanning the gap. Germline V gene sequence: CDR1 SGDLS, CDR2 YYNGEE. This CDR3 spans 13 amino acids. Here the CDR3 DNA reads TGTGCCAGCAGCGTAGGACAAGAAGAGACCCAGTACTTC. This gives the protein CASSVGQEETQYF.

The chain recombines TRBV28 with TRBJ2-7, with D possibly TRBD1 on 6 matching bases. Germline-derived CDR1 and CDR2 are MDHEN and SYDVKM. V gave up 6 bases and J gave up 7 bases, with 28 bases separating them. The length of the CDR3 is 17 residues. CDR3 DNA: TGTGCCAGCAGAAAAGGAGTGGTCGGGACACCCTATCGGGAGCAGTACTTC. It codes for CASRKGVVGTPYREQYF.

The V gene is TRBV27, the J gene TRBJ2-5, with TRBD2 matching 12 bases. Germline loops: CDR1 MNHEY, CDR2 SMNVEV (reference sequence). There are 17 residues in the CDR3. The junction had 6 bases not matched to a gene; V was cut back by 0 bases and J by 4 bases. The CDR3 sequence: CASSLSETSGSTETQYF. Here the CDR3 DNA reads TGTGCCAGCAGTTTATCAGAGACTAGCGGGAGTACAGAGACCCAGTACTTC.

The CDR3 bases are TGTGCCAGCACTTCTCTAGACAGGGATCAGCCCCAGCATTTT. This encodes CASTSLDRDQPQHF. This chain uses TRBV28 with TRBJ1-5; 7 positions match TRBD1. The V gene end was trimmed by 7 bases and the J gene end by 5 bases; junction bases not matched to a gene: 8. The CDR3 length is 14 residues. Germline loops: CDR1 MDHEN, CDR2 SYDVKM.

The gene calls are TRBV7-2 and TRBJ2-6, with 12 bases fitting TRBD1. The V and J ends lost 2 bases and 0 bases, in that order; junction bases with no gene match: 2. The CDR3 spans 18 residues. Germline V gene sequence: CDR1 SGHTA, CDR2 FQGNSA. The CDR3 here is CASSLRDRGPSGANVLTF. The CDR3 coding sequence is TGTGCCAGCAGCTTAAGGGACAGGGGGCCCTCTGGGGCCAACGTCCTGACTTTC.

This clone was observed once. The chain couples TRBV10-3 to TRBJ2-3; 8 nucleotides agree with TRBD2. J lost 5 bases, V lost 7 bases, and 8 bases had no gene match. This CDR3 is 14 amino acids long. Germline-derived CDR1 and CDR2 are ENHRY and SYGVKD. In nucleotides, the CDR3 is TGTGCCATCAACACCGCGGGGGGCCTAGATACGCAGTATTTT. Protein: CAINTAGGLDTQYF.

In regard to this clone: One end of the junction fails to match germline, which may point to a read error. The CDR3 DNA follows: TGTTCCAGCAGCTTAGGGACTAGCGGGGGGGCCGAGGTCCACAATGAGCAGTTCTTC. Its translation: CSSSLGTSGGAEVHNEQFF. The rearrangement links TRBV7-9 to TRBJ2-1; TRBD2 matches at 16 bases. Germline CDR1 SEHNR, CDR2 FQNEAQ (reference sequence). The CDR3 loop spans 19 amino acids.

This clone appeared once. The rearrangement links TRBV5-1 to TRBJ2-5, with TRBD2 identical over 8 bases. CDR1 is SGHRS, CDR2 YFSETQ, per germline. CDR3 size: 15 residues. V lost 0 bases to trimming and J lost 2 bases; unmatched junction nucleotides: 3. The CDR3 reads CASSLDSGGQETQYF. As DNA, the CDR3 is TGCGCCAGCAGCTTGGACTCGGGAGGGCAAGAGACCCAGTACTTC. The full variable domain, completed using reference TRBV5-1 and TRBJ2-5, is KAGVTQTPRYLIKTRGQQVTLSCSPISGHRSVSWYQQTPGQGLQFLFEYFSETQRNKGNFPGRFSGRQFSNSRSEMNVSTLELGDSALYLCASSLDSGGQETQYFGPGTRLLVL.

The J gene is TRBJ2-1, the V gene TRBV7-2; unclear D gene. This CDR3 has 13 residues. V lost 5 bases and J lost 4, with 9 bases in between. CDR1 is SGHTA, CDR2 FQGNSA, per germline. The CDR3 DNA sequence: TGTGCCAGCAGCACAACATCATACAATGAGCAGTTCTTC. It translates to CASSTTSYNEQFF.

DNA for the CDR3: TGCGCCAGCAGCTTGGCCGGACAGGCCTACGAGCAGTACTTC. It specifies CASSLAGQAYEQYF. The V call is TRBV5-1, the J call TRBJ2-5; 7 nucleotides match TRBD1. The DNA matches TRBJ2-7 better at its end, which makes the J call doubtful. CDR3 length: 14 amino acids. The germline V gene has CDR1 SGHRS and CDR2 YFSETQ.

The J gene is TRBJ1-2, the V gene TRBV28, with D possibly being TRBD1 (6 bases). The length of the CDR3 is 13 residues. The ends were cut back, 7 bases at V and 7 bases at J, with 16 bases in the middle. Germline lookup yields CDR1 MDHEN and CDR2 SYDVKM. The CDR3, as DNA: TGTGCCAGCACCCTACCGACAGGTCTTGGCTACACCTTC. It specifies CASTLPTGLGYTF.

This clone appeared once. The chain is built from TRBV28 and TRBJ1-4; a weak D match, TRBD1 (5 bases). The CDR3 sequence is 14 residues long. V was shortened by 6 bases and J by 6 bases, with 14 bases between the two germline ends. Germline CDR1 is MDHEN and CDR2 is SYDVKM. CDR3: CASSQPSGDEKLFF. The CDR3 coding sequence is TGTGCCAGCAGCCAACCCTCGGGGGATGAAAAACTGTTTTTT.